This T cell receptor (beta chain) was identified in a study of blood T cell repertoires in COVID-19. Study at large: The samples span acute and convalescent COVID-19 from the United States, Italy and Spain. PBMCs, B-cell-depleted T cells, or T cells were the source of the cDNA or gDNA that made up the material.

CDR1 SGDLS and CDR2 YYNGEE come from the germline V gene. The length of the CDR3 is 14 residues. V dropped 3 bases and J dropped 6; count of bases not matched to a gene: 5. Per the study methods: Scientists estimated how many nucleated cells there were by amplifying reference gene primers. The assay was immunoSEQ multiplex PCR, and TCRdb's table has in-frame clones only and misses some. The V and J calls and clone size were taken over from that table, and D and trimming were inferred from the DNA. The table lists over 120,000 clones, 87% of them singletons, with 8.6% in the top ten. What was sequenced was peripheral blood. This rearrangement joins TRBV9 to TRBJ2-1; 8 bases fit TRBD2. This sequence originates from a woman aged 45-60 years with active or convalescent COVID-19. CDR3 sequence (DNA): TGTGCCAGCAGCGCCCAGGCGGGGGGCAATGAGCAGTTCTTC. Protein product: CASSAQAGGNEQFF.